This T cell receptor (beta chain) was sequenced during a study of beta chain features in type 1 diabetes. Since all of the isolated RNA was reverse transcribed, expressed TCRB transcripts were what got sequenced. Here immunoSEQ multiplex PCR was the method, and the copy in TCRdb shows in-frame clones only, minus some. In the table there are roughly 500,000 clones, more than 9.5% of which are singletons. Per germline, CDR1 MGHRA and CDR2 YSYEKL. Trimming removed 2 bases at V and 5 bases at J, with 15 bases between. This CDR3 contains 15 residues. This clone was recorded a few times. This chain links TRBV4-1 with TRBJ2-5; D perhaps matches TRBD2 (6 bases). Sequenced: naive CD4+ T cells from blood. The source is a woman aged 18-29 years in good health. The CDR3 bases are TGCGCCAGCAGCCAAACCGGACTAAAGACGGAGACCCAGTACTTC. Protein sequence: CASSQTGLKTETQYF.